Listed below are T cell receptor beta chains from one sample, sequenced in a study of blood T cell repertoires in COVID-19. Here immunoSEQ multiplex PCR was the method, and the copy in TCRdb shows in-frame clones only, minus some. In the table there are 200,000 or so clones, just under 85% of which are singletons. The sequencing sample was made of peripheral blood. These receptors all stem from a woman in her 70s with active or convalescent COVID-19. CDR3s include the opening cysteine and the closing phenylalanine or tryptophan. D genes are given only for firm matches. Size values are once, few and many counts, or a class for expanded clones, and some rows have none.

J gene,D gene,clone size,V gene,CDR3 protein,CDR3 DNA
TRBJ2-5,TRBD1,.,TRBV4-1,CASSQPRDSQETQYF,TGCGCCAGCAGCCAACCTCGGGACAGCCAAGAGACCCAGTACTTC
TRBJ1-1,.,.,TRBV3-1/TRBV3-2,CASSPPHLNTEAFF,TGTGCCAGCAGCCCGCCACACCTGAACACTGAAGCTTTCTTT
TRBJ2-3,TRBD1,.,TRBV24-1,CATSVGTGRDTQYF,TGTGCCACCAGTGTGGGGACAGGGAGAGATACGCAGTATTTT
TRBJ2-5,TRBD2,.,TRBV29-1,CSVPGLGGETQYF,TGCAGCGTCCCGGGACTAGGCGGGGAGACCCAGTACTTC
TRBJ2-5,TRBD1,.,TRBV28,CASSLFSTTGKETQYF,TGTGCCAGCAGTTTATTCTCCACGACAGGGAAGGAGACCCAGTACTTC
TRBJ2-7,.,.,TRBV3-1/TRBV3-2,CASSQVSGPPGEQYF,TGTGCCAGCAGCCAAGTAAGCGGCCCTCCGGGGGAGCAGTACTTC
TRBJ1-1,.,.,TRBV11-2,CASSLGGNTEAFF,TGTGCCAGCAGTCTTGGCGGGAACACTGAAGCTTTCTTT
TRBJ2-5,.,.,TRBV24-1,CATSDGAGQQETQYF,TGTGCCACCAGTGATGGAGCCGGACAGCAAGAGACCCAGTACTTC
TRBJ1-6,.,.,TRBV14,CASSLQGNYNSPLHF,TGTGCCAGCAGCCTACAGGGAAACTATAATTCACCCCTCCACTTT
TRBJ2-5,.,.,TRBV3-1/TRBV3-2,CASSRQAEETQYF,TGTGCCAGCAGTCGACAGGCTGAGGAGACCCAGTACTTC
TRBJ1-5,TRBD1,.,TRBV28,CASSWPPGGTGVRSNQPQHF,TGTGCCAGCAGTTGGCCCCCAGGTGGGACAGGGGTGAGGAGCAATCAGCCCCAGCATTTT
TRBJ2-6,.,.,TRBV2,CASTPGRRGANVLTF,TGTGCCAGCACCCCGGGGAGAAGAGGGGCCAACGTCCTGACTTTC
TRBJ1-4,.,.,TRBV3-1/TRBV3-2,CASSQDRLLKKGEKLFF,TGTGCCAGCAGCCAAGACAGGCTCCTGAAAAAGGGGGAAAAACTGTTTTTT
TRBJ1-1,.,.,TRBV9,CASSVEAGTDTEAFF,TGTGCCAGCAGCGTAGAAGCAGGAACAGACACTGAAGCTTTCTTT
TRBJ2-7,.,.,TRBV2,CASSLFYEQYF,TGTGCCAGCAGTCTTTTCTACGAGCAGTACTTC
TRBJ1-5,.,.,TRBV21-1,CASSIREPQHF,TGTGCCAGCAGCATCAGGGAGCCCCAGCATTTT
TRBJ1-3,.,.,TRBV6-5,CASRDFAGNTIYF,TGTGCCAGCAGGGACTTTGCTGGAAACACCATATATTTT
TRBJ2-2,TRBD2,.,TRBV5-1,CASSLEGLVPLVSGELFF,TGCGCCAGCAGCTTGGAGGGACTAGTGCCTCTGGTGAGCGGGGAGCTGTTTTTT
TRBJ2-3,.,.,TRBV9,CASSSLGPQYF,TGTGCCAGCAGCTCCCTAGGCCCGCAGTATTTT
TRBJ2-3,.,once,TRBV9,CASSVGGRMGTDTQYF,TGTGCCAGCAGCGTCGGAGGGCGGATGGGAACAGATACGCAGTATTTT
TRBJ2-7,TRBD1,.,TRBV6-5,CASIVTGVGEQYF,TGTGCCAGCATTGTGACAGGGGTGGGAGAGCAGTACTTC
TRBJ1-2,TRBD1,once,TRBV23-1,CASRDRGLTNYGYTF,TGCGCCAGCCGGGACAGGGGGCTCACTAACTATGGCTACACCTTC
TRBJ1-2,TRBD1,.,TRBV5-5,CASSLDRGLYGYTF,TGTGCCAGCAGCTTGGACAGGGGACTCTATGGCTACACCTTC
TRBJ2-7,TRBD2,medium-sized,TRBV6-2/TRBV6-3,CASSRGLAGYEQYF,TGTGCCAGCAGCCGCGGACTAGCAGGCTACGAGCAGTACTTC
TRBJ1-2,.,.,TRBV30,CAWSDRNYGYTF,TGTGCCTGGTCCGACAGGAACTATGGCTACACCTTC
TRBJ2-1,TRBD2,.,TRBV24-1,CATSSGRATDEQFF,TGTGCCACCAGTAGCGGGAGAGCGACCGATGAGCAGTTCTTC
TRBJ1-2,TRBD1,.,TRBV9,CASSVDGGQGAYGYTF,TGTGCCAGCAGCGTAGACGGTGGACAGGGGGCATATGGCTACACCTTC
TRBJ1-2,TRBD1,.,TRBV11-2,CASSLDPGGAGGYTF,TGTGCCAGCAGCTTAGACCCAGGGGGCGCGGGTGGCTACACCTTC
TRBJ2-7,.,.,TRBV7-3,CASSHTTRSYHEQYF,TGTGCCAGCAGCCATACGACTAGATCTTACCACGAGCAGTACTTC
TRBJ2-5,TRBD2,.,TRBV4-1,CASSQGLAGQETQYF,TGCGCCAGCAGCCAAGGACTAGCGGGCCAAGAGACCCAGTACTTC
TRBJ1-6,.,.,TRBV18,CASSPTGFNSPLHF,TGTGCCAGCTCACCGACAGGTTTTAATTCACCCCTCCACTTT
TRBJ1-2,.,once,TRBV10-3,CAISGGKQGSYGYTF,TGTGCCATCAGTGGGGGCAAACAGGGATCCTATGGCTACACCTTC
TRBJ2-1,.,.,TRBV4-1,CASSQSLGTRRYNEQFF,TGCGCCAGCAGCCAATCCCTGGGCACTAGAAGATACAATGAGCAGTTCTTC
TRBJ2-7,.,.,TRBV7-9,CASSQEAYEQYF,TGTGCCAGCAGCCAGGAGGCCTACGAGCAGTACTTC
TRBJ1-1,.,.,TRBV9,CASSVADRNTEAFF,TGTGCCAGCAGCGTAGCGGACAGGAACACTGAAGCTTTCTTT
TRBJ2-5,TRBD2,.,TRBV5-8,CASSPGGSGDGETQYF,TGTGCCAGCAGCCCCGGGGGTAGCGGGGACGGCGAGACCCAGTACTTC
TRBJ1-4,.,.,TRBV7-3,CASRSTGSEGEKLFF,TGTGCCAGCAGAAGTACCGGGAGCGAGGGTGAAAAACTGTTTTTT